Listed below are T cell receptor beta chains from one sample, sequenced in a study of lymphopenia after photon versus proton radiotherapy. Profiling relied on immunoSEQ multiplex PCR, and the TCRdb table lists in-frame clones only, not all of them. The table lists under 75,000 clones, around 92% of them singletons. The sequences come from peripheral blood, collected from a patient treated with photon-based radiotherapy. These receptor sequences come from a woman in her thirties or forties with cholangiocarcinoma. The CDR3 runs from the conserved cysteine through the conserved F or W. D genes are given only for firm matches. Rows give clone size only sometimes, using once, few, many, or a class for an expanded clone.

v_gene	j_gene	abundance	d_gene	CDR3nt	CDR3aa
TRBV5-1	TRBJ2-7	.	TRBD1	TGCGCCAGCAGCTTGTTGGGGACAGGCGTCTACGAGCAGTACTTC	CASSLLGTGVYEQYF
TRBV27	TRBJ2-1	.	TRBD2	TGTGCCAGCAGTTTAAGACCGGGACTACTTAGAAGCTCCTACAATGAGCAGTTCTTC	CASSLRPGLLRSSYNEQFF
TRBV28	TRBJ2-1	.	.	TGTGCCAGCAGTTCAGAGCCCTACAATGAGCAGTTCTTC	CASSSEPYNEQFF
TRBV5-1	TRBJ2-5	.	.	TGCGCCAGCAGCTTGGTGGGGGGAAGGGAGACCCAGTACTTC	CASSLVGGRETQYF
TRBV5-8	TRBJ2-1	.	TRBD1	TGTGCCAGCAGGAGGGGGCGCAGTATGAATGAGCAGTTCTTC	CASRRGRSMNEQFF
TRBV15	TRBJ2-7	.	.	TGTGCCACCAGCGGGAGTTCGAGGGGTAGGCTGGGGGAGCAGTACTTC	CATSGSSRGRLGEQYF
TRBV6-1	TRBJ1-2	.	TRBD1	TGTGCCAGCAGTGCCTTAACAGGGGGCGCTTTTGGCTACACCTTC	CASSALTGGAFGYTF
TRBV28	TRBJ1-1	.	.	TGTGCCAGCAGTTTATCAGAAGAAGCTTTCTTT	CASSLSEEAFF
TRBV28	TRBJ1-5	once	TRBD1	TGTGCCAGCAGTTTTGCCAGGACAGGAGGCAATCAGCCCCAGCATTTT	CASSFARTGGNQPQHF
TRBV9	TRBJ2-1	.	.	TGTGCCAGCAGCCCTCTAGGAGCTTCCTACAATGAGCAGTTCTTC	CASSPLGASYNEQFF
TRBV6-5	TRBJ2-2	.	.	TGTGCCAGCAGTTACCGGGGGGAGCTGTTTTTT	CASSYRGELFF
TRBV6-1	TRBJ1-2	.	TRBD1	TGTGCCAGCAGGGCAGGGGGCTCGGATCCGCGTGGCTACACCTTC	CASRAGGSDPRGYTF
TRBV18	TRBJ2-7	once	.	TGTGCCAGCTCACCAGGGGTCCTACCCTACGAGCAGTACTTC	CASSPGVLPYEQYF
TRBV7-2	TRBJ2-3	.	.	TGTGCCAGCAGCTTCCGGAGAGATACGCAGTATTTT	CASSFRRDTQYF
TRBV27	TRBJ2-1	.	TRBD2	TGTGCCAGCAGTCCATGGACTAGCGGGGGCCGTCATTACAATGAGCAGTTCTTC	CASSPWTSGGRHYNEQFF
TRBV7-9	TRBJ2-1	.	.	TGTGCCAGCAGCTTAACGACGGTAGGAAATGAGCAGTTCTTC	CASSLTTVGNEQFF
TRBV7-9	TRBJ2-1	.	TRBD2	TGTGCCAGCAGCGAACATGGCGGGGGGTCGTCCGCCTACAATGAGCAGTTCTTC	CASSEHGGGSSAYNEQFF
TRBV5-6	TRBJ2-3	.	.	TGTGCCAGCAGCTTGCGGCGAGATACGCAGTATTTT	CASSLRRDTQYF
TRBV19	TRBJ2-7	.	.	TGTGCCAGTAGTGGGGGGAACTACGAGCAGTACTTC	CASSGGNYEQYF
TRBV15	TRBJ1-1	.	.	TGTGCCACCAGCAGAGGGACAGAAAAAGGAGCTTTCTTT	CATSRGTEKGAFF
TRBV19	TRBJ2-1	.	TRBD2	TGTGCCAGTAGCCTAAGCGGGACCCAGCTGTTCAATGAGCAGTTCTTC	CASSLSGTQLFNEQFF
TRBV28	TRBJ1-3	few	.	TGTGCCAGCAGTTTAGGGGAGCAGGGCGGAGATTTT	CASSLGEQGGDF
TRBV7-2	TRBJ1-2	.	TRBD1	TGTGCCAGCAGCCCGCACAGGGGAGGTGGCTACACCTTC	CASSPHRGGGYTF
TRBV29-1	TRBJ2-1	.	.	TGCAGCGTTGAAGATGAGGATGAGCAGTTCTTC	CSVEDEDEQFF
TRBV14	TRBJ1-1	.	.	TGTGCCAGCATCCCGTGGACAGCCGGAGCTTTCTTT	CASIPWTAGAFF
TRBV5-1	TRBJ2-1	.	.	TGCGCCAGCAGCTTGGCTTTGGCGGGAAGCTCCTACAATGAGCAGTTCTTC	CASSLALAGSSYNEQFF
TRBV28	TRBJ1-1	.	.	TGTGCCAGCACCCTAGGGGGGGATGATGAAGCTTTCTTT	CASTLGGDDEAFF
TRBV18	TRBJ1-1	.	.	TGTGCCAGCTCACCATTGCGGCAGTATGAAGCTTTCTTT	CASSPLRQYEAFF
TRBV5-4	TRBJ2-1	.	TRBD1	TGTGCCAGCAGCCGGGACAGGGGCGCTCGGCCCTCCTACAATGAGCAGTTCTTC	CASSRDRGARPSYNEQFF
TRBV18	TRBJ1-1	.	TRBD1	TGTGCCAGCTCACCGGGACAGGTGACTGAAGCTTTCTTT	CASSPGQVTEAFF
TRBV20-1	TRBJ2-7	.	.	TGCAGTGCTGCCCAGACATCCGAGCAGTACTTC	CSAAQTSEQYF
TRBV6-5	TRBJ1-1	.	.	TGTGCCAGCAGTTCTGACACTGAAGCTTTCTTT	CASSSDTEAFF
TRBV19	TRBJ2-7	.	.	TGTGCCAGTAGTACCCTTGCCCGAGACAGGCGGGAGCAGTACTTC	CASSTLARDRREQYF
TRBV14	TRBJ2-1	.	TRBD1	TGTGCCAGCAGCCAAGGACAGGGGAACTTTTTTGAGCAGTTCTTC	CASSQGQGNFFEQFF
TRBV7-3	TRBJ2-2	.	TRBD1	TGTGCCAGCAGCTTGACAGGGACGAACACCGGGGAGCTGTTTTTT	CASSLTGTNTGELFF
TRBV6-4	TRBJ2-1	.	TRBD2	TGTGCCAGCAGTGACAGGGAGGGGAATGAGCAGTTCTTC	CASSDREGNEQFF
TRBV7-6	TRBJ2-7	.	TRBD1	TGTGCCAGCAGCTTAGCAGGGGGCGATTACTACGAGCAGTACTTC	CASSLAGGDYYEQYF
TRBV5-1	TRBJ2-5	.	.	TGCGCCAGCAGCTTGGAGTCTCCGAAAGAGACCCAGTACTTC	CASSLESPKETQYF
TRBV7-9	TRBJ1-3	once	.	TGTGCCAGCACCTCATCCACCGGATTGGGTAGGAACACCATATATTTT	CASTSSTGLGRNTIYF
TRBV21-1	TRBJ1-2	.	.	TGTGCCATTCTGCGGGACACGTTGGATGGCTACACCTTC	CAILRDTLDGYTF
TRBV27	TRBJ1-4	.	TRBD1	TGTGCCAGCAGTAATGACAGGGGGAGTAATGAACTGTTTTTT	CASSNDRGSNELFF
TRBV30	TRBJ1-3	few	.	TGTGCCTGCGGCGGGAGCACCATATATTTT	CACGGSTIYF
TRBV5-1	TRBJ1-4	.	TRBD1	TGCGCCAGCAGCCTGGGACAGGGGGCTGAAAAACTGTTTTTT	CASSLGQGAEKLFF
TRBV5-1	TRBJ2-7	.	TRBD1	TGCGCCAGCCTAGATCCTGGGACAGCTCCCTACGAGCAGTACTTC	CASLDPGTAPYEQYF
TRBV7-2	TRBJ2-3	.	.	TGTGCCAGCTATGCCCAGAGGTTCGAAGATACGCAGTATTTT	CASYAQRFEDTQYF